A selection of T cell receptor beta chains follows, all from one sample in a study of shared clonotypes between healthy human individuals. Sequencing used immunoSEQ multiplex PCR; TCRdb keeps in-frame clones, though not all of them. This table holds approximately 600,000 clones, approximately 95% found once. Source material: naive CD8+ T cells sorted from blood. The receptors originated from a woman aged 25 to 45 in good health. Each CDR3 is given without its conserved first and last residue. Each record gives: D gene, J gene, V gene, CDR3 length, CDR3 protein. A D gene is named only where the DNA matches it firmly.

NA TRBJ1-2 TRBV30 12 AWTLEPGNYGYT
TRBD2 TRBJ2-7 TRBV10-3 11 AIKLADTYEQY
NA TRBJ2-7 TRBV15 13 ATSGTIDSTYEQY
NA TRBJ1-5 TRBV19 12 ATRTVGGNQPQH
NA TRBJ1-1 TRBV7-8 11 ASSLVGNTEAF
TRBD1 TRBJ2-5 TRBV15 14 ATSAHKGDSQETQY
NA TRBJ2-5 TRBV28 11 ASSMTGTETQY
TRBD1 TRBJ1-1 TRBV6-5 11 ASTPGGHTEAF
NA TRBJ1-2 TRBV30 14 AWNPFVEGLVYGYT
NA TRBJ1-2 TRBV27 12 ASSLSGQAHGYT
TRBD2 TRBJ2-7 TRBV27 12 ASSFMGGAYEQY
NA TRBJ2-7 TRBV21-1 13 ASSNPPDGAYEQY
TRBD2 TRBJ2-3 TRBV7-6 13 ASSPLAGARDTQY
NA TRBJ1-3 TRBV6-5 13 ASSYSLGERNTIY
NA TRBJ2-1 TRBV7-9 14 ASSLGTGPRYNEQF
NA TRBJ2-7 TRBV5-4 18 ASSLAGSGAKDLPSYEQY
NA TRBJ1-5 TRBV5-4 10 ASSLDSSAQH
TRBD2 TRBJ2-1 TRBV27 13 ASSLFLAGYNEQF
TRBD1 TRBJ2-7 TRBV4-2 15 ASSQEPGQGVFYEQY
TRBD1 TRBJ1-6 TRBV27 13 ASSLGTGANSPLH
TRBD2 TRBJ2-1 TRBV28 16 ASRGGLAANWPYNEQF
TRBD2 TRBJ2-7 TRBV28 13 ASSLSRGRAYEQY
NA TRBJ2-7 TRBV29-1 9 SGAFGYEQY
NA TRBJ2-7 TRBV7-9 13 ASSKTKGLFSEQY
TRBD2 TRBJ2-3 TRBV4-2 16 ASSQGLAGGTSTDTQY
TRBD2 TRBJ2-1 TRBV5-5 11 ASSSGGYNEQF
TRBD2 TRBJ2-7 TRBV29-1 12 SVEDLEASGGQY
NA TRBJ2-5 TRBV20-1 9 SARQTGEQY
NA TRBJ2-2 TRBV7-6 11 ASSMARTGELF
TRBD1 TRBJ2-5 TRBV6-5 13 ASSPTGAFQETQY
NA TRBJ2-1 TRBV10-1 10 ASSETGTEQF
NA TRBJ2-6 TRBV27 13 ASSLVGTGANVLT
TRBD1 TRBJ2-7 TRBV27 13 ASGKGQLSSYEQY
NA TRBJ2-4 TRBV5-4 13 ASSGQREGRNIQY
TRBD1 TRBJ1-5 TRBV10-2 11 ATEGTGDQPQH
TRBD2 TRBJ2-3 TRBV4-2 14 ASSQERGLATDTQY
NA TRBJ2-1 TRBV5-3 8 ARSVQEQF
TRBD2 TRBJ2-2 TRBV30 14 AWSRGLAGPTGELF
TRBD1 TRBJ1-2 TRBV15 13 ATSRGGQGDYGYT
TRBD1 TRBJ2-7 TRBV9 15 ASSVERWGTGSHEQY
NA TRBJ2-7 TRBV14 14 ASSPAGQFLGGEQY